The next 3 T cell receptor beta chains were all read from a single sample in a study of shared clonotypes between healthy human individuals. The naive CD8 population came from CD45RO-negative cells selected for CCR7, without terminally differentiated effector memory CD45RA+ cells. Data came from immunoSEQ multiplex PCR; TCRdb stores just in-frame clones and leaves some out. This table holds about 2.1 million clones, approximately 92% found once. Sequences were obtained from naive CD8+ T cells from PBMCs. The receptors were gathered from a man younger than 35 in good health. Some clones in this sample may be carry-over from other donors' samples.

The chain uses TRBV11-2 and TRBJ2-3; TRBD1 matches at 9 bases. The CDR3 has 15 amino acids. J lost 6 bases, V lost 5 bases, and 9 bases had no gene match. Germline CDR1 is SGHAT and CDR2 is FQNNGV. The CDR3 loop reads CASSRNRGLRDTQYF. The CDR3 DNA is TGTGCCAGCAGCAGAAACAGGGGGCTGCGGGATACGCAGTATTTT.

The chain recombines TRBV7-8 with TRBJ2-3; D is unclear. CDR3 length: 17 amino acids. Trimming stripped 1 base from V and 4 bases from J, with 18 bases between. Germline assignment: CDR1 SGHVS and CDR2 FQNEAQ. The CDR3 DNA sequence: TGTGCCAGCAGCTTAGTCCCGCCCTGGGAAGCAGCAGATACGCAGTATTTT. Its translation: CASSLVPPWEAADTQYF.

The chain joins TRBV29-1 to TRBJ2-1, with no clear D. Between the trimmed V and J ends, which lost 4 bases and 2 bases, there was a span of 12 bases. The CDR3 totals 14 residues. Germline V gives CDR1 SQVTM, CDR2 ANQGSEA. In nucleotides, the CDR3 is TGCAGCGTTGGGCTAGGCATCACCTACAATGAGCAGTTCTTC. It codes for CSVGLGITYNEQFF.